A single T cell receptor beta chain is shown here with its context. Its antigen target is currently unknown. No per-base quality is available; no much larger clone lies one base away. The High Capacity cDNA Reverse Transcription Kit was used to reverse transcribe all of the isolated RNA, meaning that expressed TCRB transcripts were what got sequenced. Deep immunoSEQ sequencing was performed on naive, central memory and regulatory T cell samples, with an average of roughly 3.5 million total reads per sample. Sorted cells were lysed in RLT buffer and RNA was extracted with DNase-treated RNeasy Micro or Mini kits, depending on cell number. To prevent cross-contamination, every cell subset was processed on its own, while patient and healthy donor samples were processed together. The immunoSEQ multiplex PCR was used to amplify TCRB sequences from cDNA, yielding 87-bp fragments that span the CDR3 region. Amplicons were sequenced on the Illumina HiSeq platform. On the study's bioinformatics: Synthetic template baselines were used to correct PCR bias computationally, reads within Hamming distance 2 were collapsed, and singletons that could not be merged were discarded. Reads were aligned against IMGT to assign V, D and J genes, CDR3 length and insertions or deletions at six rearrangement sites. Within each subset, clonotype counts were normalized to sorted cell number, after which true diversity and Gini coefficients were computed with the tcR R package. The overlap coefficient, calculated on TCRB nucleotide sequences, was used to measure repertoire sharing. As a proxy for the pre-selection repertoire, out-of-frame TCRB sequences from naive cells were analyzed. This is the immuneACCESS table as TCRdb keeps it, with only in-frame sequences that have V and J called. A part of the clones is gone; compared with another copy, unresolved V genes explain less than half, and the rest is unexplained. D and trimming come from the DNA, and the V and J calls and clone size come from that table. For this sample the table gives about 900,000 clones, of which 15% to 20% were detected only once. Around 0.02% of the sample comes from the top ten.

A single peripheral blood draw of 90 to 150 mL on average was collected from each donor into heparinised tubes. Using a panel that included CD45RO, CCR7, CD25, CD127, CD95 and CD27, naive, central memory, regulatory and stem cell-like memory CD4+ T cells were sorted on a BD FACSAria II. Every sorted population had a purity above 95%. PBMCs were separated immediately by Lymphoprep density gradient centrifugation and were stained directly, without being cultured. Samples were stained and sorted in pairs, with one healthy donor and one patient per experiment, so that batch effects were minimized. The record originates from a study of beta chain features in type 1 diabetes (dated by TCRdb to 2016 to 2019). In terms of the full investigation: Mean age, gender distribution, total cell number and subset yield did not differ between patients and healthy donors. Naive and central memory subsets were obtained from all 30 or so donors, but regulatory and stem cell-like memory subsets were isolated from only 8 patients and 8 healthy donors. The study compared the TCRB repertoires of sorted circulating CD4+ T cell subsets in recently diagnosed type 1 diabetes patients with those in matched healthy donors. A total of some 100,000,000 sorted cells were examined across all samples, and a strong correlation was observed between cell number per subset and RNA yield.

Results and caveats for the whole study, not just this receptor: The naive, central memory and regulatory TCRB repertoires appeared to resemble one another more closely among patients than among healthy donors. Shorter templates might have been favored by PCR, but patient and control samples were amplified and corrected together, so both groups would have been affected equally by any skew. Sequencing cDNA rather than genomic DNA could over-represent highly expressing activated cells, although activation and CD3 levels did not differ between groups. Patients with type 1 diabetes made fewer insertions and deleted more nucleotides at VDJ recombination sites, implying thymic rearrangement abnormalities. Type 1 diabetes patients showed a moderate but significant shortening of TCRB CDR3 length in all four CD4+ subsets. HLA sub-analyses involved small numbers of individuals, so any influence of HLA type on TCRB rearrangement remained unresolved.

Trimming takes 4 bases from V and 10 bases from J, and the germline ends sit 11 bases apart. Counted from cysteine to phenylalanine, this CDR3 has 12 amino acids. Just CDR3 DNA is preserved here, 36 bases in frame from base 1. CDR1 and CDR2, looked up from the germline V gene (reference sequence), are SEHNR and FQNEAQ. Sequenced: naive CD4+ T cells from blood. The sample's cell subset or site label, decoded: true naive CD4+ T cells. The chain was built from TRBV7-9 and TRBJ1-5; too little of a D gene remains to name it. The clonotype was recovered from a woman aged 18-29 years in good health. At the DNA level, the sequence is TGTGCCAGCAGCTCTGACCCCTTCCCCCAGCATTTT. It is translated as CASSSDPFPQHF.